The rows below give T cell receptor beta chains drawn from one sample of a study of blood T cell repertoires in COVID-19. Assay: immunoSEQ multiplex PCR; the TCRdb copy retains only in-frame clones and omits some. The sample holds tens of thousands of clones, 65% to 90% seen once. Sequenced material: peripheral blood. These TCRs come from a woman in her sixties or seventies with acute or convalescent COVID-19. CDR3s include the opening cysteine and the closing phenylalanine or tryptophan. D genes are given only for firm matches. The size of a clone is reported for some rows only, either as once, few or many, or as a class for expanded clones.

.	TRBV11-3	TRBJ2-1	.	CASSGGAGTYNEQFF	TGTGCCAGCAGCGGGGGGGCTGGTACCTACAATGAGCAGTTCTTC
once	TRBV27	TRBJ2-3	.	CASSFIGGGASDTQYF	TGTGCCAGCAGTTTTATAGGAGGGGGGGCGTCAGATACGCAGTATTTT
.	TRBV6-1	TRBJ1-2	.	CASSEALRRIYGYTF	TGTGCCAGCAGTGAAGCGCTTCGGAGAATCTATGGCTACACCTTC
.	TRBV6-5	TRBJ1-2	.	CASSYIGRGYIYTF	TGTGCCAGCAGTTACATTGGACGGGGGTATATCTACACCTTC
few	TRBV9	TRBJ2-5	TRBD2	CASSPGIAGIVETQYF	TGTGCCAGCAGCCCAGGGATAGCGGGAATCGTAGAGACCCAGTACTTC
.	TRBV21-1	TRBJ2-7	.	CASSKVPSRRSSYEQYF	TGTGCCAGCAGCAAAGTCCCTTCAAGGCGGTCCTCCTACGAGCAGTACTTC
.	TRBV9	TRBJ1-3	.	CASSVDQKTGNTIYF	TGTGCCAGCAGCGTAGATCAGAAAACTGGAAACACCATATATTTT
once	TRBV11-2	TRBJ2-3	.	CASTKAGTPHPGDTQYF	TGTGCCAGCACCAAGGCCGGGACACCTCACCCGGGGGATACGCAGTATTTT
.	TRBV27	TRBJ2-5	.	CASSFTGQETQYF	TGTGCCAGCAGTTTCACAGGCCAAGAGACCCAGTACTTC
once	TRBV3-1/TRBV3-2	TRBJ1-2	.	CASSEGGGRRYYGYTF	TGTGCCAGCAGCGAAGGGGGTGGGAGACGCTATTATGGCTACACCTTC
.	TRBV9	TRBJ1-1	TRBD1	CASSPSGGQGLGVNTEAFF	TGTGCCAGCAGCCCCAGCGGGGGACAGGGGCTTGGGGTGAACACTGAAGCTTTCTTT
once	TRBV6-5	TRBJ1-4	.	CASSYAGNEKLFF	TGTGCCAGCAGTTACGCAGGGAATGAAAAACTGTTTTTT
.	TRBV24-1	TRBJ2-1	.	CATSDSPTRSRQFF	TGTGCCACCAGTGATAGCCCGACGAGGTCGCGCCAATTCTTC
.	TRBV4-2	TRBJ2-2	TRBD1	CASSQGDRQNTGELFF	TGTGCCAGCAGCCAAGGGGACAGGCAGAACACCGGGGAGCTGTTTTTT
.	TRBV12-3/TRBV12-4	TRBJ2-1	.	CASSFKQFVF	TGTGCCAGCAGTTTCAAACAATTTGTCTTC
.	TRBV7-2	TRBJ2-7	TRBD2	CASSLAGGKQYF	TGTGCCAGCAGCTTAGCGGGGGGGAAACAGTACTTC
.	TRBV6-1	TRBJ1-5	.	CASSEQSNQPQHF	TGTGCCAGCAGTGAACAGTCCAATCAGCCCCAGCATTTT
.	TRBV24-1	TRBJ1-2	.	CATSDRANYGYTF	TGTGCCACCAGTGATCGGGCTAACTATGGCTACACCTTC
.	TRBV6-5	TRBJ1-1	.	CASSYLAEAFF	TGTGCCAGCAGTTACCTGGCAGAAGCTTTCTTT
.	TRBV18	TRBJ2-2	.	CASSPRREGARTGELFF	TGTGCCAGCTCACCACGCCGGGAGGGGGCTAGGACCGGGGAGCTGTTTTTT
.	TRBV19	TRBJ2-5	.	CASSMFGQQETQYF	TGTGCCAGTAGTATGTTTGGACAGCAAGAGACCCAGTACTTC
.	TRBV7-8	TRBJ1-4	TRBD1	CASSLRTGSFTTNEKLFF	TGTGCCAGCAGCCTAAGGACAGGGAGCTTCACAACTAATGAAAAACTGTTTTTT
.	TRBV5-1	TRBJ2-1	TRBD2	CASSEPGTSGVDEQFF	TGCGCCAGCAGCGAACCCGGGACTAGCGGTGTGGATGAGCAGTTCTTC
once	TRBV7-9	TRBJ1-4	.	CASSSSEGDTNEKLFF	TGTGCCAGCAGCTCATCCGAGGGAGATACTAATGAAAAACTGTTTTTT
.	TRBV19	TRBJ1-1	.	CASIPPGGTEAFF	TGTGCCAGTATCCCTCCCGGGGGGACTGAAGCTTTCTTT
.	TRBV19	TRBJ1-1	.	CASSMMNRNTEAFF	TGTGCCAGTAGTATGATGAACAGGAACACTGAAGCTTTCTTT
.	TRBV5-8	TRBJ1-4	.	CASLRRSNEKLFF	TGTGCCAGCCTAAGGAGATCTAATGAAAAACTGTTTTTT